This T cell receptor (beta chain) was obtained from a study of OX40 agonist ivuxolimab in advanced cancers. Overall study context: Dose-escalation patients' cancers were hepatocellular carcinoma, melanoma, renal cell or head and neck cancer. Points from the study as a whole: Some nonresponders additionally presented with little normalized T-cell clonal expansion.

The CDR3 is made up of 16 amino acids. This clone was seen a handful of times. Its antigen is currently unknown. TCRdb's table, derived via immunoSEQ multiplex PCR, lists solely in-frame clones and lacks some. Of around 100,000 clones in the sample, around 87% were seen once. Exclusion applied to patients with autoimmune disease history or systemic immunosuppression. This TCR was sampled from an adult with an advanced solid tumor such as melanoma, head and neck, liver or kidney cancer. The source material was CD4+ or CD8+ T cells sorted from blood, sampled in a trial of the OX40 agonist ivuxolimab. The chain is built from TRBV12-2 and TRBJ1-6. TRBV12-2 is a pseudogene segment. The CDR3 DNA is TGTGCAAGTCGCTTAATGTTAAGGGATCATAATTCACCCCTCCACTTT. Translated: CASRLMLRDHNSPLHF.